This record covers a single TCR beta chain. Its antigen is not known. TCRdb re-called the RT-PCR reads with MiXCR, one entry per CDR3 protein. This table has about 11,000 distinct CDR3 sequences, 77% appearing once. This specimen comes from a study of yellow fever vaccine responses in identical twins. Study-level points and caveats: The T cell response to vaccination in identical twins was reportedly partly convergent and partly personalized.

The CDR3 extends over 17 amino acids. V lost 5 bases and J lost 2; bases outside the gene matches: 12. The germline gives CDR1 MDHEN, CDR2 SYDVKM. The chain combines TRBV28 with TRBJ1-5, with 7 bases fitting TRBD1. Source: T cells from blood (PBMCs), unsorted or a sorted subset (not recorded which), taken before or after yellow fever vaccination (not recorded which). The TCR sequence derives from a woman between 18 and 29 years old who received the yellow fever vaccine. CDR3 sequence (DNA): TGTGCCAGCAGTCCTTGGGGGGACAGTTTGGGCAATCAGCCCCAGCATTTT. This sequence encodes CASSPWGDSLGNQPQHF.